This TCR beta chain appears in the sequencing data of a study of blood T cell repertoires in COVID-19. In the original workflow: Cell counts per sample came from amplifying reference gene primers. TCRdb's table, derived via immunoSEQ multiplex PCR, lists solely in-frame clones and lacks some. V and J calls and clone size are those listed in that table; D and trimming were worked out from the DNA. The sample shows around 200,000 clones, just under 90% of them seen only once. The receptor was isolated from a young man with active or convalescent COVID-19. The sample consisted of peripheral blood.

The CDR3 DNA reads as TGCGCCAGCAGCCAAGGACTAGCGGGGGACGAGCAGTACGTC. Translated: CASSQGLAGDEQYV. This sequence joins TRBV4-1 and TRBJ2-7; 12 bases map to TRBD2. The germline V gene has CDR1 MGHRA and CDR2 YSYEKL. This CDR3 is 14 amino acids long. The V and J ends lost 1 base and 5 bases, in that order; junction bases with no gene match: 0.